The T cell receptor beta chain under discussion was sequenced for a study of control samples from healthy donors and cancer patients (dated by TCRdb to about 2020). To note about this clone: It lacks a known antigen. Base qualities are not recorded, but no much larger clone differs from it by a single base.

The library came from the immunoSEQ multiplex PCR assay. TCRdb provides this immuneACCESS table in a form limited to in-frame rearrangements. Some clones are lacking; in checked studies, under half of them reflect an unresolved V gene, and why the rest are absent is not known. For this sample there are 55,000 to 65,000 clones; 80% to 90% appear just once. In total, the top ten clones hold 10% to 15% of the sample. Its CDR3 holds 15 amino acids, cysteine through phenylalanine. Just CDR3 DNA is preserved here, 45 bases in frame from base 1. V loses 1 base at its end and J loses 3 bases; junction bases beyond the gene matches: 3. Via the germline V gene (reference sequence), CDR1 is SEHNR and CDR2 FQNEAQ.

The clonotype was recovered from a woman aged 60-70 years with lung cancer. The sequencing sample was made of PBMCs. Recombination connected TRBV7-9 to TRBJ1-5; TRBD1 agrees with 7 junctional bases. The CDR3 sequence is CASSLGGQANQPQHF. The DNA is as follows: TGTGCCAGCAGCTTAGGAGGACAGGCCAATCAGCCCCAGCATTTT.